These T cell receptor beta chains were read from a single sample in a study of blood T cell repertoires in COVID-19. Assay used: immunoSEQ multiplex PCR; TCRdb lists only in-frame clones, some missing. The table records roughly 310,000 clones, roughly 90% of them present only once. Sequencing used PBMCs or T cells enriched from blood (not recorded which). The source is a man aged 55 to 69 who had recovered from COVID-19. Each CDR3 is given with its conserved first and last residue. Fields, in order: V gene, clone size, J gene, D gene, CDR3 DNA, CDR3 protein. D genes are given only for firm matches. Clone size is shown for a subset of rows, as once, few, many or a class of expanded clone.

V: TRBV19; size: NA; J: TRBJ2-7; D: TRBD1; DNA: TGTGCCAGTAGTCCCTCCAGACAGGGCTCCTACGAGCAGTACTTC; CDR3: CASSPSRQGSYEQYF
V: TRBV7-2; size: NA; J: TRBJ2-1; D: NA; DNA: TGTGCCAGCAGGCAACCGGGACAACGCTACAATGAGCAGTTCTTC; CDR3: CASRQPGQRYNEQFF
V: TRBV5-1; size: NA; J: TRBJ1-1; D: NA; DNA: TGCGCCAGCAGCCAAAGCACGCAACCGAACACTGAAGCTTTCTTT; CDR3: CASSQSTQPNTEAFF
V: TRBV9; size: NA; J: TRBJ2-2; D: TRBD2; DNA: TGTGCCAGCAGCGTAGGTCCTAGCGGGGGGGCATCCGGGGAGCTGTTTTTT; CDR3: CASSVGPSGGASGELFF
V: TRBV19; size: NA; J: TRBJ1-1; D: TRBD1; DNA: TGTGCCAGTGGGACAGGGTCGCACACTGAAGCTTTCTTT; CDR3: CASGTGSHTEAFF
V: TRBV3-1/TRBV3-2; size: NA; J: TRBJ2-5; D: NA; DNA: TGTGCCAGCAGCCAAACATCAGACTTAGTTACGGAGACCCAGTACTTC; CDR3: CASSQTSDLVTETQYF
V: TRBV2; size: NA; J: TRBJ1-1; D: NA; DNA: TGTGCCAGCAGTGTAGGGGTGAACACTGAAGCTTTCTTT; CDR3: CASSVGVNTEAFF
V: TRBV7-9; size: NA; J: TRBJ1-4; D: TRBD1; DNA: TGTGCCAGCAGTTGGGACAGGGAAAAACTGTTTTTT; CDR3: CASSWDREKLFF
V: TRBV12-3/TRBV12-4; size: NA; J: TRBJ1-1; D: NA; DNA: TGTGCCAGCAGCCCCGGGACTGAAGCTTTCTTT; CDR3: CASSPGTEAFF
V: TRBV19; size: NA; J: TRBJ2-3; D: NA; DNA: TGTGCCAGTAGTTCCTCGGATACGCAGTATTTT; CDR3: CASSSSDTQYF
V: TRBV5-4; size: NA; J: TRBJ2-5; D: NA; DNA: TGTGCCAGCAGCTTATCGGGAGAGACCCAGTACTTC; CDR3: CASSLSGETQYF
V: TRBV6-6; size: NA; J: TRBJ1-5; D: TRBD1; DNA: TGTGCCAGCTCGGGCAGGGGGCGAGACAATCAGCCCCAGCATTTT; CDR3: CASSGRGRDNQPQHF
V: TRBV6-4; size: NA; J: TRBJ2-1; D: NA; DNA: TGTGCCAGCAGTGTCACAGGAGAGGTGGGCTACAATGAGCAGTTCTTC; CDR3: CASSVTGEVGYNEQFF
V: TRBV19; size: NA; J: TRBJ2-7; D: TRBD1; DNA: TGTGCCAGTAGGAGCGACAGGGCCTCCTACGAGCAGTACTTC; CDR3: CASRSDRASYEQYF
V: TRBV12-3/TRBV12-4; size: NA; J: TRBJ2-3; D: NA; DNA: TGTGCCAGCAGCGGTCAAACAGATACGCAGTATTTT; CDR3: CASSGQTDTQYF
V: TRBV7-9; size: NA; J: TRBJ2-7; D: TRBD1; DNA: TGTGCCAGCAGCTTGCAGCCGGGACAGGGGAAAGGCTACGAGCAGTACTTC; CDR3: CASSLQPGQGKGYEQYF
V: TRBV6-2/TRBV6-3; size: once; J: TRBJ1-2; D: NA; DNA: TGTGCCAGCAGTCTCACGTCCTCTACCTTCTATGGCTACACCTTC; CDR3: CASSLTSSTFYGYTF
V: TRBV27; size: NA; J: TRBJ2-3; D: NA; DNA: TGTGCCAGCAGCCTAGAACCGGGAGTAGCGGCCTTAAGGGCAGATACGCAGTATTTT; CDR3: CASSLEPGVAALRADTQYF
V: TRBV27; size: NA; J: TRBJ2-7; D: NA; DNA: TGTGCCAGCAGTCGGACAGCAAACTACGAGCAGTACTTC; CDR3: CASSRTANYEQYF
V: TRBV12-1; size: NA; J: TRBJ1-6; D: NA; DNA: TGTGCCAGCAGCCCGGCGGGAAGCAGGTCACCCCTCCACTTT; CDR3: CASSPAGSRSPLHF
V: TRBV30; size: NA; J: TRBJ1-2; D: TRBD1; DNA: TGTGCCGGGGGCCCCGTGGGACAGCGGTTGGGCGGCTACACCTTC; CDR3: CAGGPVGQRLGGYTF
V: TRBV25-1; size: NA; J: TRBJ2-1; D: TRBD2; DNA: TGTGCCAGCAGTGCCCAACTAGCGCCGAACTACAATGAGCAGTTCTTC; CDR3: CASSAQLAPNYNEQFF
V: TRBV7-3; size: NA; J: TRBJ1-1; D: NA; DNA: TGTGCCAGCAGCCAGGACACATACACTGAAGCTTTCTTT; CDR3: CASSQDTYTEAFF
V: TRBV6-5; size: NA; J: TRBJ1-2; D: NA; DNA: TGTGCCAGCAGTTACTCGAATTCCAGATCGGGCTACACCTTC; CDR3: CASSYSNSRSGYTF
V: TRBV7-9; size: NA; J: TRBJ1-6; D: NA; DNA: TGTGCCAGCAGCTTATTACAAAATAATTCACCCCTCCACTTT; CDR3: CASSLLQNNSPLHF
V: TRBV19; size: NA; J: TRBJ1-1; D: NA; DNA: TGTGCCAGTAGGAATACCCCTAGAGTGGCAGCTTTCTTT; CDR3: CASRNTPRVAAFF
V: TRBV5-6; size: NA; J: TRBJ1-2; D: NA; DNA: TGTGCCAGCAGCTTGGGGAGAACATTCAACTATGGCTACACCTTC; CDR3: CASSLGRTFNYGYTF
V: TRBV27; size: NA; J: TRBJ1-1; D: NA; DNA: TGTGCCAGCAGTTTGGGGAGGAACACTGAAGCTTTCTTT; CDR3: CASSLGRNTEAFF
V: TRBV30; size: NA; J: TRBJ1-1; D: NA; DNA: TGTGCCTGGAGTGGGGGGGGCACTGAAGCTTTCTTT; CDR3: CAWSGGGTEAFF
V: TRBV21-1; size: NA; J: TRBJ1-2; D: NA; DNA: TGTGCCAGCAGCAAAGTTCGGGGTAGGGTCTATGGCTACACCTTC; CDR3: CASSKVRGRVYGYTF
V: TRBV18; size: NA; J: TRBJ2-7; D: NA; DNA: TGTGCCAGCTCACCAACCGGGTACGAGCAGTACTTC; CDR3: CASSPTGYEQYF
V: TRBV7-9; size: NA; J: TRBJ1-2; D: NA; DNA: TGTGCCAGCGGCTCCGGCGGGTATGGCTACACCTTC; CDR3: CASGSGGYGYTF
V: TRBV7-9; size: NA; J: TRBJ1-5; D: NA; DNA: TGTGCCAGCAGCCCCACTGGGACTGCGAATCAGCCCCAGCATTTT; CDR3: CASSPTGTANQPQHF
V: TRBV2; size: NA; J: TRBJ1-2; D: TRBD1; DNA: TGTGCCAGCTCCGTCCGGACAGGGGGCTATGGCTACACCTTC; CDR3: CASSVRTGGYGYTF
V: TRBV9; size: NA; J: TRBJ1-2; D: NA; DNA: TGTGCCAGCAGCGTAGGCTCAGGGTGGAGTGGCTACACCTTC; CDR3: CASSVGSGWSGYTF
V: TRBV28; size: NA; J: TRBJ1-6; D: NA; DNA: TGTGCCAGCAGTTCTGGAGGAAGGTCACCCCTCCACTTT; CDR3: CASSSGGRSPLHF
V: TRBV9; size: NA; J: TRBJ2-1; D: NA; DNA: TGTGCCAGCAGCCTCAGGGTGACCTACAATGAGCAGTTCTTC; CDR3: CASSLRVTYNEQFF
V: TRBV4-2; size: NA; J: TRBJ2-1; D: TRBD2; DNA: TGTGCCAGCAGCCAGGGTAGCGGGGGTAGTGGATCCTACAATGAGCAGTTCTTC; CDR3: CASSQGSGGSGSYNEQFF
V: TRBV7-3; size: NA; J: TRBJ1-1; D: TRBD1; DNA: TGTGCCAGCAGCTTAACCGGACAGGGGATCACTGAAGCTTTCTTT; CDR3: CASSLTGQGITEAFF
V: TRBV11-1; size: NA; J: TRBJ2-1; D: TRBD2; DNA: TGTGCCAGCAGCCCGGGCCCGGGACTAAGAGAGCAGTTCTTC; CDR3: CASSPGPGLREQFF
V: TRBV6-5; size: NA; J: TRBJ2-2; D: TRBD1; DNA: TGTGCCAGCGGACAGGGTATTACCGGGGAGCTGTTTTTT; CDR3: CASGQGITGELFF
V: TRBV9; size: NA; J: TRBJ2-7; D: TRBD2; DNA: TGTGCCAGCAGCGTAGACCCGTCCGGGAGGTCGTACGAGCAGTACTTC; CDR3: CASSVDPSGRSYEQYF
V: TRBV19; size: NA; J: TRBJ1-3; D: NA; DNA: TGTGCCAGTACCACCGGGGTCTCTGGAAACACCATATATTTT; CDR3: CASTTGVSGNTIYF
V: TRBV5-1; size: NA; J: TRBJ2-5; D: TRBD1; DNA: TGCGCCAGCAGCTTGGTGGGACAGTCCTCGGGCGAGACCCAGTACTTC; CDR3: CASSLVGQSSGETQYF
V: TRBV28; size: NA; J: TRBJ1-5; D: NA; DNA: TGTGCCAGCAGCCGCGATAGCAATCAGCCCCAGCATTTT; CDR3: CASSRDSNQPQHF
V: TRBV4-1; size: once; J: TRBJ2-1; D: TRBD2; DNA: TGCGCCAGCAGCCAAGCTAGCGGGGGGGACAATGAGCAGTTCTTC; CDR3: CASSQASGGDNEQFF
V: TRBV5-1; size: NA; J: TRBJ2-7; D: NA; DNA: TGCGCCAGCAGCCAACACAGTTTCCTCTCCTACGAGCAGTACTTC; CDR3: CASSQHSFLSYEQYF
V: TRBV24-1; size: NA; J: TRBJ2-1; D: TRBD1; DNA: TGTGCCACCAGTGCAACAGGGGATGGGGTCAATGAGCAGTTCTTC; CDR3: CATSATGDGVNEQFF
V: TRBV11-3; size: NA; J: TRBJ2-5; D: NA; DNA: TGTGCCAGCAGCTTAACACAGGTCGAGACCCAGTACTTC; CDR3: CASSLTQVETQYF
V: TRBV7-2; size: NA; J: TRBJ1-1; D: NA; DNA: TGTGCCAGCAGCTTAGCGGGGGGGAGGGGACCTGAAGCTTTCTTT; CDR3: CASSLAGGRGPEAFF
V: TRBV2; size: NA; J: TRBJ1-6; D: NA; DNA: TGTGCCAGCAGTGATGGGGGCTTACTTTCACCCCTCCACTTT; CDR3: CASSDGGLLSPLHF
V: TRBV9; size: NA; J: TRBJ1-2; D: NA; DNA: TGTGCCAGCAGCGCAGGGGTAGGAGTCTATGGCTACACCTTC; CDR3: CASSAGVGVYGYTF
V: TRBV11-3; size: NA; J: TRBJ1-4; D: TRBD1; DNA: TGTGCCAGCAGCACCCACCGTGGAGGGGGCCCGGAAAAACTGTTTTTT; CDR3: CASSTHRGGGPEKLFF
V: TRBV2; size: NA; J: TRBJ1-6; D: TRBD1; DNA: TGTGCCAGCGTAGACAGGGGGCTCTCACCCCTCCACTTT; CDR3: CASVDRGLSPLHF
V: TRBV7-2; size: NA; J: TRBJ1-2; D: NA; DNA: TGTGCCAGCAGCGCGACAGCAAACTATGGCTACACCTTC; CDR3: CASSATANYGYTF
V: TRBV11-2; size: NA; J: TRBJ2-1; D: NA; DNA: TGTGCCAGCAGCCATGTACGGGGTACTCAGGAGCAGTTCTTC; CDR3: CASSHVRGTQEQFF
V: TRBV6-6; size: NA; J: TRBJ1-2; D: TRBD1; DNA: TGTGCCAGCAGTCGAACAGGGGTATCTCTGGTTCTTGGCTACACCTTC; CDR3: CASSRTGVSLVLGYTF
V: TRBV15; size: NA; J: TRBJ2-3; D: NA; DNA: TGTGCCACCAGCAGAGCAGTCGAGAGGGTCTCTAGCACAGATACGCAGTATTTT; CDR3: CATSRAVERVSSTDTQYF
V: TRBV5-1; size: once; J: TRBJ2-1; D: TRBD2; DNA: TGCGCCAGCAGCTCAAACTACGGGAAAGCGGGAGTTTGGAGCAATGAGCAGTTCTTC; CDR3: CASSSNYGKAGVWSNEQFF
V: TRBV5-5; size: NA; J: TRBJ1-6; D: NA; DNA: TGTGCCAGCAGCTTGAGTGGCGTAGGGGGAAATTCACCCCTCCACTTT; CDR3: CASSLSGVGGNSPLHF